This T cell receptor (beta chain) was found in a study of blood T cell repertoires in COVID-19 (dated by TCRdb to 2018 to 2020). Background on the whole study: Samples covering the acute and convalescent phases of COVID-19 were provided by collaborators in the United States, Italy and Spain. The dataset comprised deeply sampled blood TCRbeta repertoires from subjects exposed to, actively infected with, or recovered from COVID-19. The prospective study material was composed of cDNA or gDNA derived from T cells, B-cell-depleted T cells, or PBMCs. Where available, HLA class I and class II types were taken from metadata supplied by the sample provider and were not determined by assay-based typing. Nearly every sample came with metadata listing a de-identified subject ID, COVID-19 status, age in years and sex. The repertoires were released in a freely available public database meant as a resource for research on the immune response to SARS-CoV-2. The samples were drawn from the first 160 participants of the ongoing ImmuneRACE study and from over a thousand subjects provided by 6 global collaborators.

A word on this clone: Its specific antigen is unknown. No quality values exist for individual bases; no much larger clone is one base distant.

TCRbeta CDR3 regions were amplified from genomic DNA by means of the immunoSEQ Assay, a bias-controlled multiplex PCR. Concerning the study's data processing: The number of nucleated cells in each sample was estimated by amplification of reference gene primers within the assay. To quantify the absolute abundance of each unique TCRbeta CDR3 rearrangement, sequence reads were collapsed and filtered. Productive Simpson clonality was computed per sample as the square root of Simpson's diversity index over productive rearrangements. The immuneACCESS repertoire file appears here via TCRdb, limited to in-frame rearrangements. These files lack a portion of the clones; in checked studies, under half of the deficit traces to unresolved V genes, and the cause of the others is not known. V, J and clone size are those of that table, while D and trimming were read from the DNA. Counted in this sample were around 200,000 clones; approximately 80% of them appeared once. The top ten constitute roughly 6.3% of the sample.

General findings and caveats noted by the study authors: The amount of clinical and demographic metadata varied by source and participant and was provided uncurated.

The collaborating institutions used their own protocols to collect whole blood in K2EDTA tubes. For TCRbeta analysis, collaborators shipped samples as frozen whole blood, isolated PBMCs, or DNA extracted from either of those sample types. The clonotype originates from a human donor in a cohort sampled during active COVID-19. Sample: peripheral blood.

The nucleotide sequence is given as TGTGCAAGTCGCATCACAGGGACCTATAATTCACCCCTCCACTTT. The translation is CASRITGTYNSPLHF. The chain is made from TRBV12-2 and TRBJ1-6; TRBD1 reflects the table's D call only, with no check against the DNA. TRBV12-2 is annotated as a pseudogene. Measured from the cysteine to the phenylalanine, the CDR3 is 15 residues long. CDR3 DNA only is kept here, 45 bases in frame from base 1.